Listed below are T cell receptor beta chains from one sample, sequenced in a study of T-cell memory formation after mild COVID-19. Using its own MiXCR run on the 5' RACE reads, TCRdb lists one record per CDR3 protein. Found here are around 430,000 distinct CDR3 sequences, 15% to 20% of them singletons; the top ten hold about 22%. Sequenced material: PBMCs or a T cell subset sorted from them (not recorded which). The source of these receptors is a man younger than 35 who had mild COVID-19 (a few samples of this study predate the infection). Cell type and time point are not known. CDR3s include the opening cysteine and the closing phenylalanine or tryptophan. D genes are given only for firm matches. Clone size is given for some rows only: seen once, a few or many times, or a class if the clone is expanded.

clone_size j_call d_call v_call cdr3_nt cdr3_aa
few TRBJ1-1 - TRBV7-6 TGTGCCAGCAGCTACCACCCTCAGGACACTGAAGCTTTCTTT CASSYHPQDTEAFF
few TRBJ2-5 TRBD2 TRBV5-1 TGCGCCAGCAGCTTGGCCGGGAATAGCGGGGCGCAAGAGACCCAGTACTTC CASSLAGNSGAQETQYF
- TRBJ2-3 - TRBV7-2 TGTGCCAGCAGCTTTGTCGGGGGCGCGGGCACAGATACGCAGTATTTT CASSFVGGAGTDTQYF
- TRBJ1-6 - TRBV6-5 TGTGCCAGCAGTCCAGGGGTCGGACCCCTCCACTTT CASSPGVGPLHF
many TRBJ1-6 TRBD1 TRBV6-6 TGTGCCAGCAGTTACACAGGGGATTCACCCCTCCACTTT CASSYTGDSPLHF
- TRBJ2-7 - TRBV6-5 TGTGCCAGCAGCCCGGGTGAGTCCTACGAGCAGTACTTC CASSPGESYEQYF
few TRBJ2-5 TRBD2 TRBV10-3 TGTGCCATCATGAAAGCGGGGGGGGAGACCCAGTACTTC CAIMKAGGETQYF
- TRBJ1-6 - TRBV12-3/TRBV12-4 TGTGCCAGCAGAACGTGGGGGGCGTCACCCCTCCACTTT CASRTWGASPLHF
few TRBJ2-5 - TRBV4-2 TGTGCCAGCAGCCAAGAAGTAGGACTCCAAGAGACCCAGTACTTC CASSQEVGLQETQYF
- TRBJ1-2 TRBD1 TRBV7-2 TGTGCCAGCAGCCGTTACGGACAGGGAGATGGCTACACCTTC CASSRYGQGDGYTF
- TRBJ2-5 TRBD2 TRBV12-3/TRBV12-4 TGTGCCAGCAGTTTAGCCATTGCGGGGGGATGGGGGCAAGAGACCCAGTACTTC CASSLAIAGGWGQETQYF
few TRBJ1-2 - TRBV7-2 TGTGCCAGCAGCTTGAGCCGTCGACCTTCTGGCTACACCTTC CASSLSRRPSGYTF
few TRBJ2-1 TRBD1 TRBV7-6 TGTGCCAGCAGCACGGGACAGGGGGTTCCCTACAATGAGCAGTTCTTC CASSTGQGVPYNEQFF
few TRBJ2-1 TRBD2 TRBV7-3 TGTGCCAGCAGCCCCCACCCGGGACTAGGGACCAATGAGCAGTTCTTC CASSPHPGLGTNEQFF
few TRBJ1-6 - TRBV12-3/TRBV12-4 TGTGCCAGCATGTGGACAGCTAATTCACCCCTCCACTTT CASMWTANSPLHF
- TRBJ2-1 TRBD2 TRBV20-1 TGCAGTGGGCGGGAGCGGGGTTTGGGATACAATGAGCAGTTCTTC CSGRERGLGYNEQFF
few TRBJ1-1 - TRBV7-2 TGTGCCAGCAGCTTAGCTGAGGGTTCTGGGGCTTTCTTT CASSLAEGSGAFF
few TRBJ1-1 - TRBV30 TGTGCCTGGAGTGTAGCGGGGAGGGACACTGAAGCTTTCTTT CAWSVAGRDTEAFF
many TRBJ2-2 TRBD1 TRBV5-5 TGTGCCAGCAGAACCGGGACAGGCACCGGGGAGCTGTTTTTT CASRTGTGTGELFF
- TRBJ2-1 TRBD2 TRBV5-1 TGCGCCAGCTGTGCGCTAGCGGGGCTACACAATGAGCAGTTCTTC CASCALAGLHNEQFF
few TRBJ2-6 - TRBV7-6 TGTGCCAGCAGTCAAGGAGCGGTCTCTGGGGCCAACGTCCTGACTTTC CASSQGAVSGANVLTF
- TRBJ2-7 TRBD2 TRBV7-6 TGTGCCAGCAGCCCCCAGTCGGGGGGCGAGCAGTACTTC CASSPQSGGEQYF